This TCR beta chain was retrieved from a study of long-term antiretroviral therapy in people with HIV. Study-level findings and limits: Repertoire composition at all time points was dominated by clones that had expanded before ART. Collection of the blood, which took place between the mid-2000s and the late 2010s, possibly occurred under older ART regimens.

The J segment lost 2 bases and the V segment lost 1 base, leaving 5 bases of the junction unmatched. CDR3 length equals 16 residues. Germline V gene data show CDR1 as LGHNA and CDR2 as YNFKEQ. With regard to this clone: Antigen: not known.

Researchers report immunoSEQ v3.0 was run at survey level. This table comes from immunoSEQ multiplex PCR, and its TCRdb copy is limited to in-frame clones, with some not included. The sample contains just over 35,000 clones, over 75% of which appear only once. Sequences were derived from unsorted PBMCs, sampled 0.6 years after starting antiretroviral therapy. The clonotype comes from a man aged 18-30 years with HIV. This chain joins TRBV4-2 and TRBJ2-7; 10 bases map to TRBD2. The CDR3: CASSQGIGTSAYEQYF. The CDR3 bases are TGTGCCAGCAGCCAAGGTATCGGGACTAGCGCCTACGAGCAGTACTTC.